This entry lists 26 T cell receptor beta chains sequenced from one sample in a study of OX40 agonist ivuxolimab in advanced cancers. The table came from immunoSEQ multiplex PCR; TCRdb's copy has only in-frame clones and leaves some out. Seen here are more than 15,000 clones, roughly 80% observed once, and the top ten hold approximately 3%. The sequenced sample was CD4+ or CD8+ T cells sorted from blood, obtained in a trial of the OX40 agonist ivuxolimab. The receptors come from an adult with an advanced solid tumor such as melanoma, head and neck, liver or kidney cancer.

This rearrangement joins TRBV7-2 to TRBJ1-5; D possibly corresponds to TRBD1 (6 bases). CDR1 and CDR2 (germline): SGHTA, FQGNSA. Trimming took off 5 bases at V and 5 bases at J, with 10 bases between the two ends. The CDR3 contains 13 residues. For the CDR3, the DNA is TGTGCCAGCAGCCCCTGGACAGATCAGCCCCAGCATTTT. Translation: CASSPWTDQPQHF.

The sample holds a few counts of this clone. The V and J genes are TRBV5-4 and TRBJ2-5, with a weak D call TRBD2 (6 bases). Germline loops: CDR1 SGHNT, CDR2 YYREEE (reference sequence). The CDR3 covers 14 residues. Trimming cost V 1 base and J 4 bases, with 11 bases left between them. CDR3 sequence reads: CASSLPSAGETQYF. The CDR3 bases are TGTGCCAGCAGCTTGCCTTCAGCGGGAGAGACCCAGTACTTC.

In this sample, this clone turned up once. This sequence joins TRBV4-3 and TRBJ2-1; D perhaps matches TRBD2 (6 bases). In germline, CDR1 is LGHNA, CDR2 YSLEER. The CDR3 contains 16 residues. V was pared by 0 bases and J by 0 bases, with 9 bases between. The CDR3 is CASSQDSGYSYNEQFF. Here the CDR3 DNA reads TGCGCCAGCAGCCAAGATAGCGGATACTCCTACAATGAGCAGTTCTTC.

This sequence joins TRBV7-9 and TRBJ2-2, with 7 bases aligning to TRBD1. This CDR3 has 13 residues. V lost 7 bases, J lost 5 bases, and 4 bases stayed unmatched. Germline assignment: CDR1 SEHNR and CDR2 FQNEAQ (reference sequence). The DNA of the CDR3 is TGTGCCAGCATAAAGACAGGGACCGGGGAGCTGTTTTTT. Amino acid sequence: CASIKTGTGELFF.

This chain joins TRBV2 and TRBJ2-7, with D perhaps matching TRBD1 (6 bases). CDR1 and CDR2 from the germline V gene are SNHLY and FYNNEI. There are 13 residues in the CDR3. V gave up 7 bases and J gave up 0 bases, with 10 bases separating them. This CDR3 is CASNGQFSYEQYF. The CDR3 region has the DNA TGTGCCAGCAACGGACAGTTCTCCTACGAGCAGTACTTC.

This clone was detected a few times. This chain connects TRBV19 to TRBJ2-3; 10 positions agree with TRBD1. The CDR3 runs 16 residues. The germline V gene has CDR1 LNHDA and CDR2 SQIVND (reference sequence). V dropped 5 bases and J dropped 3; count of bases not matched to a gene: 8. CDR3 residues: CASSPRQGAITDTQYF. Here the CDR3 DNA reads TGTGCCAGTAGTCCCCGACAGGGGGCGATAACAGATACGCAGTATTTT.

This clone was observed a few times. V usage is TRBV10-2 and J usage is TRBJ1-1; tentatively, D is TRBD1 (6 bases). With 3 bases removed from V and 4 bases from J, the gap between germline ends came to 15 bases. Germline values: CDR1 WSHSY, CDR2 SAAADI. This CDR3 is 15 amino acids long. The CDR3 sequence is CASSDWGGAGTEAFF. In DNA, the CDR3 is TGCGCCAGCAGTGATTGGGGGGGCGCCGGCACTGAAGCTTTCTTT.

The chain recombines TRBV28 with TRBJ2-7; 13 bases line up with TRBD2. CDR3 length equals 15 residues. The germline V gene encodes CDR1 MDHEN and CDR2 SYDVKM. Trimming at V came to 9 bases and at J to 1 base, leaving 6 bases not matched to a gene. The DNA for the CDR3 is TGTGCCAGTGGACTAGCGGGGGAGCTTTCCTACGAGCAGTACTTC. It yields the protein CASGLAGELSYEQYF.

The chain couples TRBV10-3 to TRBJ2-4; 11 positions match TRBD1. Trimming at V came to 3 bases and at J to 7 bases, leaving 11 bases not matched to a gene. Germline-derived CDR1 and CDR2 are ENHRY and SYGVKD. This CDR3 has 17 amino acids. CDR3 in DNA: TGTGCCATCAGTGATTCCGGGACAGGGGGGGAGATGAACATTCAGTACTTC. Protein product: CAISDSGTGGEMNIQYF.

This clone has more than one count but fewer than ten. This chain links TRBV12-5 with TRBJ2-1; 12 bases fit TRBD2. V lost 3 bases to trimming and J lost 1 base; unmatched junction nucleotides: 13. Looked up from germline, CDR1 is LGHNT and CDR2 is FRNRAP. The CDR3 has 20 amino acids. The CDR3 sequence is CASGFSGLAGLLQSYNEQFF. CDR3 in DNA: TGTGCTAGTGGTTTCAGCGGACTAGCGGGACTCCTCCAATCCTACAATGAGCAGTTCTTC.

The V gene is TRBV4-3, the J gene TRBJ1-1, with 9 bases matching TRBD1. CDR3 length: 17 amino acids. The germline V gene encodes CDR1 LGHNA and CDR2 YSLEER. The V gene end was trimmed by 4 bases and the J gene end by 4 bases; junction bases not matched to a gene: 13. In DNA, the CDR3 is TGCGCCAGCAGCCGCCTGGGACAGGGTGGTGAGGGCACTGAAGCTTTCTTT. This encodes CASSRLGQGGEGTEAFF.

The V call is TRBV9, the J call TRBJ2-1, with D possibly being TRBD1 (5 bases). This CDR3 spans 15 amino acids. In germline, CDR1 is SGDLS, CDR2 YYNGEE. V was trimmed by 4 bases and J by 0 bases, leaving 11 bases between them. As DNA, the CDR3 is TGTGCCAGCAGCTCTCTAAGGGGCTCCTACAATGAGCAGTTCTTC. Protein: CASSSLRGSYNEQFF.

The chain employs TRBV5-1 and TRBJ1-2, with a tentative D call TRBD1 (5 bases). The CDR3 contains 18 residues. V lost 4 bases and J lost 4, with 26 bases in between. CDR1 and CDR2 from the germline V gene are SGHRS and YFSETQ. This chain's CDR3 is CASSPNEGRFLTRYGYTF. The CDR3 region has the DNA TGCGCCAGCAGCCCTAACGAGGGGCGCTTCCTTACACGCTATGGCTACACCTTC.

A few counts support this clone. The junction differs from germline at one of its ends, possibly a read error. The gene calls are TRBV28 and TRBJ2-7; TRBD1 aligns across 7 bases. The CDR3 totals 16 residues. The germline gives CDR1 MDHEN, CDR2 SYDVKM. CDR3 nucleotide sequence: TGTGCCAGCAGCACCCTGACCGGGACAGCCTCCTTCGAGCAGTACTTC. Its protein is CASSTLTGTASFEQYF. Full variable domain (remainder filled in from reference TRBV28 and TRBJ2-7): DVKVTQSSRYLVKRTGEKVFLECVQDMDHENMFWYRQDPGLGLRLIYFSYDVKMKEKGDIPEGYSVSREKKERFSLILESASTNQTSMYLCASSTLTGTASFEQYFGPGTRLTVT.

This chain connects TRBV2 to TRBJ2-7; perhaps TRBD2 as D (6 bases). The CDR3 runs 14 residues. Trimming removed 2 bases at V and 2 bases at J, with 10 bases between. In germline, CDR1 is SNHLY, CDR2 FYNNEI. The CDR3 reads CASSEPRGTYEQYF. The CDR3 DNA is TGTGCCAGCAGTGAACCCCGGGGGACCTACGAGCAGTACTTC.

As DNA, the CDR3 is TGTGCCAGCAGCTTCCGACGGGGGGGACCCTACGAGCAGTACTTC. This translates into CASSFRRGGPYEQYF. This rearrangement joins TRBV5-5 to TRBJ2-7, with TRBD2 matching over 8 bases. V was clipped by 2 bases and J by 2 bases; unmatched bases: 6. The CDR3 is 15 amino acids. Germline loops: CDR1 SGHKS, CDR2 YYEKEE (reference sequence).

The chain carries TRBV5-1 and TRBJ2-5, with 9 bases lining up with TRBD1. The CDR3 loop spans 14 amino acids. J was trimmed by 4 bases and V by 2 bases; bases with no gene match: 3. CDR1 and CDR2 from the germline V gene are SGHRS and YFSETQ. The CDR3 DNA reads TGCGCCAGCAGCTTCCGACAGGGGGGAGAGACCCAGTACTTC. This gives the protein CASSFRQGGETQYF. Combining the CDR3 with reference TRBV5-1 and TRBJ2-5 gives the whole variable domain KAGVTQTPRYLIKTRGQQVTLSCSPISGHRSVSWYQQTPGQGLQFLFEYFSETQRNKGNFPGRFSGRQFSNSRSEMNVSTLELGDSALYLCASSFRQGGETQYFGPGTRLLVL.

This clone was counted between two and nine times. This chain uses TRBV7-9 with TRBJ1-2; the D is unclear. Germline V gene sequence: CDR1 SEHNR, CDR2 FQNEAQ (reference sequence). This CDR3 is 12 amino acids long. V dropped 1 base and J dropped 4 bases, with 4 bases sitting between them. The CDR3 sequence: CASSLESYGYTF. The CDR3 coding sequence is TGTGCCAGCAGCTTAGAGTCCTATGGCTACACCTTC.

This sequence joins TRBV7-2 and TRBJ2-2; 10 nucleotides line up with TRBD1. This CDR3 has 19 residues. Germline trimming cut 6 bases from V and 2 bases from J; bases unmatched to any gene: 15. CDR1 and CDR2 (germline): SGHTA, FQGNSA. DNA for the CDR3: TGTGCCAGCAGAATAGACAGGGGGCGTCTGGCTAATAACACCGGGGAGCTGTTTTTT. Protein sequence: CASRIDRGRLANNTGELFF.

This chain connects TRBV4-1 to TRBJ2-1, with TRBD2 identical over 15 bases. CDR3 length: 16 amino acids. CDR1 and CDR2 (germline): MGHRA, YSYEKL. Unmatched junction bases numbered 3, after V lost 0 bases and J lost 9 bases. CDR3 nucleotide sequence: TGCGCCAGCAGCCAAGAGGGACTAGCGGGAGGTAGTGAGCAGTTCTTC. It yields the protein CASSQEGLAGGSEQFF.

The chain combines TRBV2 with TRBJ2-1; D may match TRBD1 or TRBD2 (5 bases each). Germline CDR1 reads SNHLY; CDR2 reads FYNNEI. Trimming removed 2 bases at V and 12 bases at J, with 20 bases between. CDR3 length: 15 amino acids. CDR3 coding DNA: TGTGCCAGCAGTGAAAAGGCCGGGACCGCCCCATGGCAGTTCTTC. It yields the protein CASSEKAGTAPWQFF.

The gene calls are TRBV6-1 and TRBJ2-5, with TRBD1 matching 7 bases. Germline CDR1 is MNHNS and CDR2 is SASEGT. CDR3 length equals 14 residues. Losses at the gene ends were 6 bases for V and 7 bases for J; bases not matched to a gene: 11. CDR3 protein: CASREDRLGGTQYF. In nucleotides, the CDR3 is TGTGCCAGCAGGGAGGACAGGCTGGGCGGGACCCAGTACTTC.

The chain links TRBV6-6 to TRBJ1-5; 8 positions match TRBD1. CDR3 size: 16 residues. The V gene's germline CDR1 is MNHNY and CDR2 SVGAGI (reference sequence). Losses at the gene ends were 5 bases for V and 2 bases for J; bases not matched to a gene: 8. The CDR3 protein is CASSPLDRGRNQPQHF. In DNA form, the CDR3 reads TGTGCCAGCAGTCCCCTTGACAGGGGCCGCAATCAGCCCCAGCATTTT.

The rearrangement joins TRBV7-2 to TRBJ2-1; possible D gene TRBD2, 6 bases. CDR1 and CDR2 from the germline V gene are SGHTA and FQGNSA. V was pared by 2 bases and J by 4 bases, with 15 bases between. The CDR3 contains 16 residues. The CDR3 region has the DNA TGTGCCAGCAGCTTATCCCGGGGGAGCCTTTACAATGAGCAGTTCTTC. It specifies CASSLSRGSLYNEQFF.

CDR3 nucleotides: TGCGCCAGCAGCCCGGGTGGGGAAAGCTCCTACGAGCAGTACTTC. As protein: CASSPGGESSYEQYF. This chain joins TRBV4-3 and TRBJ2-7; D call uncertain. The CDR3 consists of 15 residues. The germline V gene encodes CDR1 LGHNA and CDR2 YSLEER. V lost 4 bases, J lost 0 bases, and 13 bases lay in between.

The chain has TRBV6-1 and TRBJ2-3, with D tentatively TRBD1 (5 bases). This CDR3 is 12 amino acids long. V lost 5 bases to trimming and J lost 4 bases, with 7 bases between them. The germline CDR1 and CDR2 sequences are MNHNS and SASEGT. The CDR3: CASSLQADTQYF. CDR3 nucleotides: TGTGCCAGCAGTTTACAGGCAGATACGCAGTATTTT.